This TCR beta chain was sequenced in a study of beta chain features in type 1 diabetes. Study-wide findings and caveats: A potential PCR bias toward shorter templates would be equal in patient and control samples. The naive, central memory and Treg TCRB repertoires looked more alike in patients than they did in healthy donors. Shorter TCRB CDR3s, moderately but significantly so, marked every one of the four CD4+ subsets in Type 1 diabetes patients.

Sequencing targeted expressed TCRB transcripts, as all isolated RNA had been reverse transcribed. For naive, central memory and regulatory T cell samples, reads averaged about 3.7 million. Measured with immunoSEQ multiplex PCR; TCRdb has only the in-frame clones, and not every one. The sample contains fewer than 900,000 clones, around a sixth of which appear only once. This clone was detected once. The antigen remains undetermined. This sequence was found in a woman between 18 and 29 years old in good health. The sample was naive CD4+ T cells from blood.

CDR3 loop: CASSSLTSGTGEQFF. The CDR3 coding sequence is TGTGCCAGCAGTTCACTGACTAGCGGGACCGGTGAGCAGTTCTTC. V and J are TRBV6-5 and TRBJ2-1, with 11 bases aligning to TRBD2. V shed 4 bases, J shed 9 bases, and the junction held 8 bases outside the gene matches. CDR1 is MNHEY and CDR2 is SVGAGI in the germline V gene. The CDR3 totals 15 residues.